The present TCR beta chain was sequenced within a study of blood T cell repertoires in COVID-19. In the study overall: There were acute and convalescent COVID-19 samples, and they came from the United States, Italy and Spain. PBMCs, B-cell-depleted T cells, or T cells were the source of the cDNA or gDNA that made up the material.

Per the original data handling: Scientists estimated how many nucleated cells there were by amplifying reference gene primers. The data were produced by immunoSEQ multiplex PCR, yet TCRdb's version contains in-frame clones alone and is incomplete. V, J and clone size are taken as reported in that table, and D and trimming were inferred from the DNA itself. The sample lists fewer than 70,000 clones; roughly 90% were seen once. The ends were cut back, 2 bases at V and 5 bases at J, with 19 bases in the middle. CDR3 length: 17 residues. Germline V CDR1 and CDR2: MDHEN, SYDVKM. The origin of this receptor is a human donor in a cohort sampled during active COVID-19. The sequenced sample was peripheral blood. The chain carries TRBV28 and TRBJ1-5; D unclear. CDR3 bases: TGTGCCAGCAGTTTAATATGGGCCGTAGAAATCTATCAGCCCCAGCATTTT. It yields the protein CASSLIWAVEIYQPQHF.